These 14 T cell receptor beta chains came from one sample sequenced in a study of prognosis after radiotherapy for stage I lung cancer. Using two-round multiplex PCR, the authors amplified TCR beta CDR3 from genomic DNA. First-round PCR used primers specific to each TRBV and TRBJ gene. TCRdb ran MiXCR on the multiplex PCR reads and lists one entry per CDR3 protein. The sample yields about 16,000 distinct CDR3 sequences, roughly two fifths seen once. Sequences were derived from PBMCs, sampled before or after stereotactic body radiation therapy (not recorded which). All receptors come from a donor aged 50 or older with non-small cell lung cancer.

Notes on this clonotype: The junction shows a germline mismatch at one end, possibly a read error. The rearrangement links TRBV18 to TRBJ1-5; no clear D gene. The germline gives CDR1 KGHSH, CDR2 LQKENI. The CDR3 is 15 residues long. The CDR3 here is CAISPDGSRSQPQHF. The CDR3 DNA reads TGTGCCATCTCACCTGACGGATCCCGTAGTCAGCCCCAGCATTTT. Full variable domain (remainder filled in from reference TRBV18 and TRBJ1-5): NAGVMQNPRHLVRRRGQEARLRCSPMKGHSHVYWYRQLPEEGLKFMVYLQKENIIDESGMPKERFSAEFPKEGPSILRIQQVVRGDSAAYFCAISPDGSRSQPQHFGDGTRLSIL.

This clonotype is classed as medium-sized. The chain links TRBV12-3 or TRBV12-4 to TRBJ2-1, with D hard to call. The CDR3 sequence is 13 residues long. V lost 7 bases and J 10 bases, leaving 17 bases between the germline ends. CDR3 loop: CASMAGSLREQFF. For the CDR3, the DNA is TGTGCCAGCATGGCCGGATCCCTTCGAGAGCAGTTCTTC.

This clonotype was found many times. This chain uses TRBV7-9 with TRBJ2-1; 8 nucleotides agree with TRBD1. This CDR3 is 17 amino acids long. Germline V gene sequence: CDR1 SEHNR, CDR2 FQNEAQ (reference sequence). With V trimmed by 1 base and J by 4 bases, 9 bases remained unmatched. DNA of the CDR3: TGTGCCAGCAGCTTAGACGGCCCCAGGGGGCTTTACAATGAGCAGTTCTTC. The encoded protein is CASSLDGPRGLYNEQFF. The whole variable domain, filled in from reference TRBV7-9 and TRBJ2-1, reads DTGVSQNPRHKITKRGQNVTFRCDPISEHNRLYWYRQTLGQGPEFLTYFQNEAQLEKSRLLSDRFSAERPKGSFSTLEIQRTEQGDSAMYLCASSLDGPRGLYNEQFFGPGTRLTVL.

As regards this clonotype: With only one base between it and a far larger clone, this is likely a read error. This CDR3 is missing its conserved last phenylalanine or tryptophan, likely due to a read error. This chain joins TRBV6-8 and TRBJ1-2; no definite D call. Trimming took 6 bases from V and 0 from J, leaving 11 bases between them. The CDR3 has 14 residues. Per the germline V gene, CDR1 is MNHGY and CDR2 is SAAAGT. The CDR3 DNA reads TGTGCCAGCAGCTTGGATCAAGCTAACTATGGCTACACCTTA. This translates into CASSLDQANYGYTL.

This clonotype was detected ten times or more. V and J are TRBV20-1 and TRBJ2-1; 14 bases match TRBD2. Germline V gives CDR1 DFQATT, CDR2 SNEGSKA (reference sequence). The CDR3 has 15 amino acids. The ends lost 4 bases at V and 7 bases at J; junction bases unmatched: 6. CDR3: CSATTSGGVANEQFF. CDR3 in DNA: TGCAGTGCTACGACTAGCGGGGGGGTGGCGAATGAGCAGTTCTTC.

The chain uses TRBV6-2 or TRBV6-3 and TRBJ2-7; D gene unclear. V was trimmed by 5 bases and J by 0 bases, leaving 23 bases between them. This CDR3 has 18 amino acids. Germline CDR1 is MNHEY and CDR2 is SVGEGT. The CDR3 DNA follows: TGTGCCAGCAGTCCCCGTACTACAGAGATATTAGACTCCTACGAGCAGTACTTC. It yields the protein CASSPRTTEILDSYEQYF.

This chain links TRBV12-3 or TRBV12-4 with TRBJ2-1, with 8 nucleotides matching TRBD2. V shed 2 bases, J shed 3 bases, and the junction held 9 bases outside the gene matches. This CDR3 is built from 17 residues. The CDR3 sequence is CASSLISIAGIYNEQFF. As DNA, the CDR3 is TGTGCCAGCAGTTTAATATCAATAGCGGGAATCTACAATGAGCAGTTCTTC.

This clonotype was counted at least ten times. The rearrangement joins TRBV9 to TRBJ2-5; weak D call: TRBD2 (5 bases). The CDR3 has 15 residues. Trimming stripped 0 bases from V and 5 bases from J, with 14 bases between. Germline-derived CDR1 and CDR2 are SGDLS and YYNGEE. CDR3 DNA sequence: TGTGCCAGCAGCGTAGAGGCGGGCGGGTGGGAGACCCAGTACTTC. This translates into CASSVEAGGWETQYF.

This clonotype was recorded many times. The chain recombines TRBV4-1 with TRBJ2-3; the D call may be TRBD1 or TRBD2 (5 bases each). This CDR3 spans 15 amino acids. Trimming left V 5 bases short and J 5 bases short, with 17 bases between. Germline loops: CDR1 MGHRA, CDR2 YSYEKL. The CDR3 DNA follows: TGCGCCAGCAGCTCTCACGGGACCGGAGTAGATACGCAGTATTTT. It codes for CASSSHGTGVDTQYF.

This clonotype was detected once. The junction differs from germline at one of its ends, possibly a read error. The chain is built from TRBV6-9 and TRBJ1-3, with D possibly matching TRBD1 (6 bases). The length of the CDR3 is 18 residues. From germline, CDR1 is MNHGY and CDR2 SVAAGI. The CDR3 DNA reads TGTGCCAGCAGTTACGCCGGGGGGGACATTCTCTCTGTAAACACCATATACTTT. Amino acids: CASSYAGGDILSVNTIYF.

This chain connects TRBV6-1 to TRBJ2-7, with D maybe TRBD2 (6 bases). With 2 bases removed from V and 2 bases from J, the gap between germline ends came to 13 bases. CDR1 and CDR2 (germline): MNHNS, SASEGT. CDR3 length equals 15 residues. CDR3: CASSEWAGGTYEQYF. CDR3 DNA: TGTGCCAGCAGTGAATGGGCAGGAGGGACCTACGAGCAGTACTTC.

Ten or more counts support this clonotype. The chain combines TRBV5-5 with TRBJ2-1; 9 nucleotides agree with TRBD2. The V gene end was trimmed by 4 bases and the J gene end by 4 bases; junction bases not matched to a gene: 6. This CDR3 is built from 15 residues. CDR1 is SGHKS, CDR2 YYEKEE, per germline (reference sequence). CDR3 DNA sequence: TGTGCCAGCAGCGGCTTAGCGGGGGAATACAATGAGCAGTTCTTC. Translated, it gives CASSGLAGEYNEQFF.

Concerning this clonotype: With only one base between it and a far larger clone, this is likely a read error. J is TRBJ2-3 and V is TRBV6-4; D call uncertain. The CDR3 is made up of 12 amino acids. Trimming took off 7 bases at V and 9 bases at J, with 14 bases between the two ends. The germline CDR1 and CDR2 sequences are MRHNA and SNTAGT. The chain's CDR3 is CASIPSVDTQYF. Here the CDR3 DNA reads TGTGCCAGCATTCCCTCGGTGGACACGCAGTATTTT.

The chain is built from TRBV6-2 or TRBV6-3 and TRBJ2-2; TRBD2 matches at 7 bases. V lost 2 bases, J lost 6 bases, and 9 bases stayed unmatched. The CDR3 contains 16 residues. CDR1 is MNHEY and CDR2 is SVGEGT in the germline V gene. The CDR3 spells CASSYLSGLGSGELFF. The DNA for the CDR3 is TGTGCCAGCAGTTACCTTAGCGGGCTGGGATCCGGGGAGCTGTTTTTT.